This T cell receptor (beta chain) was sequenced for a study of blood T cell repertoires in COVID-19. Study-level information: The samples span acute and convalescent COVID-19 from the United States, Italy and Spain.

Authors' analysis steps: Amplification of reference gene primers was used by the study to estimate nucleated cell counts. Measured with immunoSEQ multiplex PCR; TCRdb has only the in-frame clones, and not every one. V, J and clone size were drawn from that table, and D and trimming were deduced from the DNA. This table has about 73,000 clones, approximately 84% appearing once. The CDR3 loop spans 15 amino acids. V lost 2 bases to trimming and J lost 6 bases, with 15 bases between them. Germline loops: CDR1 SGHNT, CDR2 YENEEA. V usage is TRBV11-3 and J usage is TRBJ2-3, with a possible D match to TRBD2 (6 bases). Material for sequencing was peripheral blood. The receptor was isolated from a human donor in a cohort sampled during active COVID-19. CDR3 protein: CASSLTPGTPDTQYF. Written as DNA, the CDR3 is TGTGCCAGCAGCTTAACCCCCGGGACTCCCGATACGCAGTATTTT. The full variable domain, completed using reference TRBV11-3 and TRBJ2-3, is EAGVVQSPRYKIIEKKQPVAFWCNPISGHNTLYWYLQNLGQGPELLIRYENEEAVDDSQLPKDRFSAERLKGVDSTLKIQPAELGDSAVYLCASSLTPGTPDTQYFGPGTRLTVL.